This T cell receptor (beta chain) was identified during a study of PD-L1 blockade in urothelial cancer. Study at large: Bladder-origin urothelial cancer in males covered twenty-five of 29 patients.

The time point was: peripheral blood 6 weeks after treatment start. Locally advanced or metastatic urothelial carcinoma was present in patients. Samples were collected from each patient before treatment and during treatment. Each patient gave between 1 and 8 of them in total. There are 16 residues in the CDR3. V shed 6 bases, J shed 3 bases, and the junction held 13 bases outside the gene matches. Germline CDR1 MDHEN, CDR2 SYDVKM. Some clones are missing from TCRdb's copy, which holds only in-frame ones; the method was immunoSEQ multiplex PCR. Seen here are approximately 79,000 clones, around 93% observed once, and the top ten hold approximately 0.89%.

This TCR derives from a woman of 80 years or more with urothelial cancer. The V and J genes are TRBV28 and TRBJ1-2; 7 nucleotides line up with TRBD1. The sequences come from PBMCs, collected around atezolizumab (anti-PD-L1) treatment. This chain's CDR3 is CASSLKKQGLDYGYTF. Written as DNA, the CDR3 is TGTGCCAGCAGCCTAAAAAAACAGGGGTTAGACTATGGCTACACCTTC.